This entry is about one TCR beta chain. A read error may account for a junction end that differs from germline. The germline CDR1 and CDR2 sequences are MGHRA and YSYEKL. This CDR3 is built from 14 residues. This record belongs to a study of tumor-infiltrating lymphocytes in primary liver carcinoma. A constant-region primer primed TCR beta cDNA synthesis from 400 to 550 ng of total RNA. ARM-PCR was slightly modified, and three nested multiplex PCR rounds with it gave rise to the TCR beta libraries. Primers for the first two PCR rounds were TRBV1-TRBV30 forward primers and a C-beta reverse primer (roughly 10 cycles per round). A single record per CDR3 protein comes from TCRdb applying MiXCR to the multiplex PCR reads. The table has 25,000 to 35,000 distinct CDR3 sequences, 60% to 85% seen once. Total RNA and DNA came together from 20-30 mg of bulk tissue without cell sorting.

This chain joins TRBV4-1 and TRBJ1-4, with D tentatively TRBD1 (5 bases). Sequencing used liver tumor tissue from sampling region 5. Subset specified: tumor region T5, tumor centre. This clonotype originated in a man between 40 and 49 years old with primary liver carcinoma and hepatitis B virus infection. CDR3 in amino acids: CANSQGDTTEKLFF. The DNA of the CDR3 is TGCGCCAACAGCCAGGGTGACACTACCGAAAAACTGTTTTTT.